This T cell receptor (beta chain) came from a study of OX40 agonist ivuxolimab in advanced cancers. With respect to the entire study: The costimulatory receptor OX40 (CD134) was targeted by ivuxolimab, a fully human IgG2 agonistic monoclonal antibody. The point of sequencing TCRbeta in the periphery was to test whether ivuxolimab changed TCR sequence diversity and drove clonal T-cell expansion. Partial responses occurred in three dose-escalation patients, of whom one had hepatocellular carcinoma and two had cutaneous melanoma. A male proportion of approximately 83% and a mean age of 60 years, ranging from roughly 23 to 80, were recorded for the dose-escalation cohort. Patients were allowed to have had prior anti-PD-1, anti-PD-L1 or anti-CTLA-4 therapy, and less than 45% of the dose-escalation patients had previously received checkpoint inhibitors. Among the 52 dose-escalation patients, about 20 had hepatocellular carcinoma, roughly 15 melanoma, 9 renal cell carcinoma and 9 head and neck cancer. The paper reports the monotherapy dose-escalation portion (N = 52 patients) of the phase I ivuxolimab trial. Intravenous ivuxolimab was administered to patients every 2 weeks at six dose levels: 0.01, 0.1, 0.3, 1.5, 3 and 10 mg/kg.

On this clone itself: The antigen it binds to is not known. Base qualities are not at hand, and no much larger clone is one base apart.

Study-wide conclusions, independent of this receptor: Partial responders in the 0.1-3.0 mg/kg groups had among the lowest normalized peripheral clonal expansion, especially among CD8+ T cells. At doses of 0.1 to 3.0 mg/kg, clonal expansion of both CD4+ and CD8+ T cells in blood was seen between baseline and week 6. After ivuxolimab, expanded clones were on average more numerous among CD8+ T cells than among CD4+ T cells. Low levels of normalized T-cell clonal expansion were also seen in some nonresponding patients. Antigen specificity was not determined for the clonally expanded peripheral T cells.

There are 14 amino acids in the CDR3, from cysteine to phenylalanine inclusive. CDR3 DNA is the only sequence kept; it has 42 bases, read in frame from the first base. V was cut back by 4 bases and J by 0 bases, leaving a gap of 7 bases between them. The germline V gene specifies SNHLY as CDR1 and FYNNEI as CDR2. The trial excluded patients who had a history of autoimmune disease or who were on systemic immunosuppression. Peripheral blood for TCR sequencing was drawn from every dose cohort at baseline, at cycle 4 day 1 and at cycle 7 day 1. Samples came from an open-label, multicenter, first-in-human phase I dose-escalation trial of ivuxolimab. The trial enrolled adults with locally advanced or metastatic head and neck squamous cell, hepatocellular, melanoma or renal cell carcinoma. CD4+ and CD8+ T cells were sorted separately from peripheral blood before TCR sequencing. Genomic DNA was isolated from the sorted cells so that the TCRbeta CDR3 region could be sequenced. The immunoSEQ Assay was used for sequencing of TCRbeta CDR3 regions. In its TCRdb copy, this immuneACCESS table keeps in-frame sequences only and misses some clones. Where compared with another copy, unresolved V genes explain less than half of these, and the others have no known cause. This sample holds fewer than 60,000 clones; about 81% were observed only once. The biggest ten clones account for 0.6% to 0.8% of the sample.

This material consisted of CD4+ or CD8+ T cells sorted from blood, taken in a trial of the OX40 agonist ivuxolimab. The source of this sequence is an adult with an advanced solid tumor such as melanoma, head and neck, liver or kidney cancer. The V gene is TRBV2 and the J gene is TRBJ1-5, with the identity of the D gene unclear. The CDR3 in this case is CASSVTDSNQPQHF. The DNA sequence is given as TGTGCCAGCAGTGTTACAGATAGCAATCAGCCCCAGCATTTT. The entire variable domain, with the stretches around the CDR3 drawn from the reference TRBV2 and TRBJ1-5 proteins, is EPEVTQTPSHQVTQMGQEVILRCVPISNHLYFYWYRQILGQKVEFLVSFYNNEISEKSEIFDDQFSVERPDGSNFTLKIRSTKLEDSAMYFCASSVTDSNQPQHFGDGTRLSIL.